This T cell receptor (beta chain) comes out of a study of identical twins. A universal primer site was incorporated via template switching, and the cDNA contained unique molecular identifiers. TCRdb independently ran MiXCR on the 5' RACE reads; one entry per CDR3 protein. Here the sample spans about 700,000 distinct CDR3 sequences, approximately 6% being singletons. Every one of the donors was a healthy Caucasian. V was clipped by 4 bases and J by 6 bases, with 7 bases between them. Germline V gene data show CDR1 as KGHDR and CDR2 as SFDVKD. This CDR3 region has 12 residues. General study results and limits: Insertions were reduced in abundant cord blood beta clonotypes but not in memory repertoires.

This clonotype was found many times. Its target is unknown. Sequencing was carried out using naive T cells sorted from blood. This clonotype was obtained from a man between 18 and 29 years old in good health. The chain links TRBV24-1 to TRBJ2-3, with D unresolved. CDR3 amino acids: CATSEEADTQYF. The CDR3 coding sequence is TGTGCCACCAGTGAAGAGGCGGATACGCAGTATTTT.